Listed below are T cell receptor beta chains from one sample, sequenced in a study of blood T cell repertoires in COVID-19. Sequenced by immunoSEQ multiplex PCR; TCRdb stores in-frame clones only, minus some. Of tens of thousands of clones listed, 90% are singletons. Sequencing was carried out using peripheral blood. These receptors were collected from a woman of 80 years or more with active or convalescent COVID-19. CDR3s include the opening cysteine and the closing phenylalanine or tryptophan. The D gene is left open where the match is weak. The size field is filled for only some rows; it gives once, few, many or a size class.

abundance,v_gene,d_gene,j_gene,CDR3aa,CDR3nt
.,TRBV10-1,TRBD2,TRBJ2-5,CASSRGVQETQYF,TGCGCCAGCAGTCGGGGGGTACAAGAGACCCAGTACTTC
.,TRBV6-5,TRBD1,TRBJ1-5,CASSSSRGRGQPQHF,TGTGCCAGCAGTTCCTCCAGGGGGCGAGGACAGCCCCAGCATTTT
.,TRBV27,TRBD1,TRBJ1-1,CASIIEQGGYTEAFF,TGTGCCAGCATCATAGAGCAGGGGGGTTACACTGAAGCTTTCTTT
.,TRBV9,.,TRBJ1-1,CASSTLGGNTEAFF,TGTGCCAGCAGCACCTTGGGGGGGAACACTGAAGCTTTCTTT
.,TRBV7-6,.,TRBJ2-7,CASSFRGAYEQYF,TGTGCCAGCAGTTTCAGAGGAGCCTACGAGCAGTACTTC
.,TRBV9,TRBD2,TRBJ2-1,CASSDGPQGTSGRADNEQFF,TGTGCCAGCAGCGACGGGCCCCAGGGGACTAGCGGGAGGGCCGACAATGAGCAGTTCTTC
once,TRBV10-1,.,TRBJ2-1,CASSWGRSSYNEQFF,TGCGCCAGCAGTTGGGGGAGGAGCTCCTACAATGAGCAGTTCTTC
.,TRBV3-1/TRBV3-2,.,TRBJ1-2,CASSHLGGTTYGYTF,TGTGCCAGCAGCCACCTAGGGGGGACTACCTATGGCTACACCTTC
.,TRBV5-5,.,TRBJ2-3,CASSFNTDTQYF,TGTGCCAGCAGCTTCAACACAGATACGCAGTATTTT
.,TRBV28,TRBD1,TRBJ2-4,CASSSPTLTGMGNIQYF,TGTGCCAGCAGTTCCCCAACGTTGACAGGGATGGGAAACATTCAGTACTTC
.,TRBV5-1,.,TRBJ2-3,CASSLGQGGSPDTQYF,TGCGCCAGCAGCTTGGGGCAGGGAGGTAGTCCAGATACGCAGTATTTT
.,TRBV7-2,TRBD2,TRBJ2-7,CASRGGGAYEQYF,TGTGCCAGCAGGGGCGGGGGGGCCTACGAGCAGTACTTC
.,TRBV11-2,.,TRBJ2-7,CASSSRVSGRSYEQYF,TGTGCCAGCAGTTCAAGGGTATCAGGGAGGTCCTACGAGCAGTACTTC
.,TRBV6-1,.,TRBJ2-7,CASTGLTPGAYEQYF,TGTGCCAGCACCGGACTCACCCCCGGGGCCTACGAGCAGTACTTC
.,TRBV7-9,.,TRBJ1-3,CASSPGAFSGNTIYF,TGTGCCAGCAGCCCTGGGGCTTTCTCTGGAAACACCATATATTTT